At least ten counts were recorded for the clone carrying this T cell receptor (beta chain). The CDR3 sequence is 11 residues long. V lost 4 bases and J lost 1, with 5 bases in between. Germline values: CDR1 SQVTM, CDR2 ANQGSEA. This sample stems from a study of T-cell reconstitution after alpha-beta-depleted transplantation in children. The authors prepared the TCRbeta library with unique molecular identifiers. TCRdb reprocessed the PCR reads with MiXCR, giving one entry per CDR3 protein. Here the sample spans 210,000 or so distinct CDR3 sequences, under 9.5% being singletons. Sample: PBMCs from the stem cell graft donor, taken from the stem cell graft. The gene calls are TRBV29-1 and TRBJ2-7; D is ambiguous. This clonotype was obtained from a human donor who donated a stem cell graft to a child with acute lymphoblastic leukemia. The CDR3 reads CSVGPSYEQYF. The DNA for the CDR3 is TGCAGCGTTGGGCCGTCCTACGAGCAGTACTTC.